Below are 4 T cell receptor beta chains sequenced from a single sample in a study of OX40 agonist ivuxolimab in advanced cancers. The library was obtained by the immunoSEQ multiplex PCR assay. TCRdb retrieved this table from immuneACCESS and kept in-frame rearrangements only. Not all clones are present; in checked studies, unresolved V genes account for under half, and no reason is known for the remainder. A total of roughly 50,000 clones appear in this sample, about nine tenths of them only once. Jointly, the top ten make up 5.5% to 7.5% of the sample. This sample comprised CD4+ or CD8+ T cells sorted from blood, obtained in a trial of the OX40 agonist ivuxolimab. The receptors were sampled from an adult with an advanced solid tumor such as melanoma, head and neck, liver or kidney cancer.

This clone was detected only a few times. The sample holds other DNA sequences that translate to the same CDR3. The chain employs TRBV28 and TRBJ1-5; D call uncertain. This CDR3 has 11 amino acids. V was trimmed by 2 bases and J by 7 bases, leaving 3 bases between them. Germline V CDR1 and CDR2: MDHEN, SYDVKM. CDR3 loop: CASSLGQPQHF. The CDR3 coding sequence is TGTGCCAGCAGTTTAGGACAGCCCCAGCATTTT.

V and J are TRBV29-1 and TRBJ2-7; D remains ambiguous. The CDR3 runs 13 residues. Trimming removed 7 bases from V and 0 bases from J, with 13 bases in between. The V gene's germline CDR1 is SQVTM and CDR2 ANQGSEA. The CDR3 nucleotides read TGCAGCGCTATCCCACTGAGCTCCTACGAGCAGTACGTC. Amino acid sequence: CSAIPLSSYEQYV.

This rearrangement joins TRBV5-1 to TRBJ1-1, with TRBD1 identical over 12 bases. The germline V gene encodes CDR1 SGHRS and CDR2 YFSETQ. The length of the CDR3 is 13 residues. The V and J ends lost 6 bases and 11 bases, in that order; junction bases with no gene match: 8. The CDR3 DNA follows: TGCGCCAGCAAAGCGGGACAGGGGGCTAGTGCTTTCTTT. This codes for CASKAGQGASAFF. Looking up the rest from reference TRBV5-1 and TRBJ1-1 gives the full variable domain: KAGVTQTPRYLIKTRGQQVTLSCSPISGHRSVSWYQQTPGQGLQFLFEYFSETQRNKGNFPGRFSGRQFSNSRSEMNVSTLELGDSALYLCASKAGQGASAFFGQGTRLTVV.

The chain employs TRBV9 and TRBJ1-2; D gene unclear. The V end was cut by 0 bases, the J end by 1 base, with 7 bases between. The CDR3 contains 14 residues. Germline V lookup: CDR1 SGDLS, CDR2 YYNGEE. The DNA of the CDR3 is TGTGCCAGCAGCGTAGCTCACGGTAACTATGGCTACACCTTC. Protein: CASSVAHGNYGYTF.